One and the same sample provided the 10 T cell receptor beta chains below, sequenced in a study of OX40 agonist ivuxolimab in advanced cancers. Sequenced by immunoSEQ multiplex PCR; TCRdb stores in-frame clones only, minus some. In the table there are about 35,000 clones, about four fifths of which are singletons. The sequencing here drew on CD4+ or CD8+ T cells sorted from blood, taken in a trial of the OX40 agonist ivuxolimab. Receptors originate from an adult with an advanced solid tumor such as melanoma, head and neck, liver or kidney cancer.

CDR3 amino acids: CASSRDRGETQYF. The CDR3 bases are TGTGCCAGCAGCCGGGACAGGGGGGAGACCCAGTACTTC. The chain joins TRBV28 to TRBJ2-5, with 11 bases aligning to TRBD1. V shed 6 bases and J 5 bases; nucleotides not matched to a gene: 2. Germline loops: CDR1 MDHEN, CDR2 SYDVKM. This CDR3 spans 13 amino acids. Based on the CDR3 plus reference TRBV28 and TRBJ2-5, the full variable domain is DVKVTQSSRYLVKRTGEKVFLECVQDMDHENMFWYRQDPGLGLRLIYFSYDVKMKEKGDIPEGYSVSREKKERFSLILESASTNQTSMYLCASSRDRGETQYFGPGTRLLVL.

The chain uses TRBV27 and TRBJ2-7; 9 nucleotides agree with TRBD2. Germline CDR1 is MNHEY and CDR2 is SMNVEV (reference sequence). There are 14 residues in the CDR3. Losses at the gene ends were 6 bases for V and 2 bases for J; bases not matched to a gene: 5. The CDR3 spells CASSPGLAAYEQYF. CDR3 in DNA: TGTGCCAGCAGCCCGGGACTAGCCGCCTACGAGCAGTACTTC.

This clone is medium-sized. A read error may account for a junction end that differs from germline. Other DNA sequences of this sample code for an identical CDR3. The chain uses TRBV7-2 and TRBJ1-5, with 7 bases lining up with TRBD1. This CDR3 is built from 13 residues. The germline CDR1 and CDR2 sequences are SGHTA and FQGNSA. This CDR3 is CASRWDSSQPQHF. CDR3 in DNA: TGTGCCAGCAGATGGGACAGCAGTCAGCCCCAGCATTTT.

This sequence joins TRBV19 and TRBJ1-1; D ambiguous. This CDR3 is 11 amino acids long. Looked up from germline, CDR1 is LNHDA and CDR2 is SQIVND (reference sequence). V lost 7 bases, J lost 6 bases, and 9 bases lay in between. Written as DNA, the CDR3 is TGTGCCAGTACCCCTGGGGCTGAAGCTTTCTTT. Its translation: CASTPGAEAFF.

J is TRBJ1-2 and V is TRBV30, with 10 bases lining up with TRBD1. The CDR3 spans 15 residues. The ends lost 2 bases at V and 4 bases at J; junction bases unmatched: 7. Germline loops: CDR1 GTSNPN, CDR2 SVGIG (reference sequence). CDR3 sequence (DNA): TGTGCCTGGAGTCCGACCGGGACAGGGGTCTATGGCTACACCTTC. Translated, it gives CAWSPTGTGVYGYTF. The full variable domain, completed using reference TRBV30 and TRBJ1-2, is SQTIHQWPATLVQPVGSPLSLECTVEGTSNPNLYWYRQAAGRGLQLLFYSVGIGQISSEVPQNLSASRPQDRQFILSSKKLLLSDSGFYLCAWSPTGTGVYGYTFGSGTRLTVV.

The chain links TRBV5-1 to TRBJ1-4; D remains unclear. Trimming left V 4 bases short and J 7 bases short, with 14 bases between. There are 14 residues in the CDR3. CDR1 SGHRS and CDR2 YFSETQ come from the germline V gene. CDR3 protein: CASSEDGRAEKLFF. The CDR3 DNA reads TGCGCCAGCAGCGAGGACGGGAGGGCTGAAAAACTGTTTTTT. The full variable domain, its missing parts supplied by reference TRBV5-1 and TRBJ1-4, is KAGVTQTPRYLIKTRGQQVTLSCSPISGHRSVSWYQQTPGQGLQFLFEYFSETQRNKGNFPGRFSGRQFSNSRSEMNVSTLELGDSALYLCASSEDGRAEKLFFGSGTQLSVL.

This chain connects TRBV28 to TRBJ1-1; D unresolved. Germline CDR1 MDHEN, CDR2 SYDVKM. Trimming stripped 6 bases from V and 7 bases from J, with 12 bases between. The CDR3 has 12 amino acids. The CDR3: CASSSKVIEAFF. Written as DNA, the CDR3 is TGTGCCAGCAGCTCAAAGGTAATTGAAGCTTTCTTT.

This chain links TRBV5-4 with TRBJ1-5; TRBD1 agrees at 7 bases. CDR1 and CDR2 (germline): SGHNT, YYREEE (reference sequence). The CDR3 sequence is 14 residues long. The V and J ends lost 5 bases and 4 bases, in that order; junction bases with no gene match: 6. The CDR3 region is CASSSGTANQPQHF. The CDR3 DNA reads TGTGCCAGCAGTTCCGGGACAGCAAATCAGCCCCAGCATTTT.

The chain uses TRBV29-1 and TRBJ2-3, with 8 bases aligning to TRBD2. Germline CDR1 and CDR2: SQVTM and ANQGSEA. The CDR3 has 13 amino acids. V was pared by 6 bases and J by 0 bases, with 2 bases of the junction left unmatched. This CDR3 is CSVIAGSTDTQYF. The CDR3 DNA sequence: TGCAGCGTGATAGCGGGGAGCACAGATACGCAGTATTTT.

The chain is built from TRBV18 and TRBJ2-1; 7 bases fit TRBD1. After removal of 8 bases from V and 7 bases from J, the junction contained 2 bases not matched to a gene. CDR1 is KGHSH and CDR2 is LQKENI in the germline V gene. This CDR3 has 11 amino acids. CDR3 in amino acids: CASTQGNEQFF. CDR3 sequence (DNA): TGTGCCAGCACACAGGGGAATGAGCAGTTCTTC.